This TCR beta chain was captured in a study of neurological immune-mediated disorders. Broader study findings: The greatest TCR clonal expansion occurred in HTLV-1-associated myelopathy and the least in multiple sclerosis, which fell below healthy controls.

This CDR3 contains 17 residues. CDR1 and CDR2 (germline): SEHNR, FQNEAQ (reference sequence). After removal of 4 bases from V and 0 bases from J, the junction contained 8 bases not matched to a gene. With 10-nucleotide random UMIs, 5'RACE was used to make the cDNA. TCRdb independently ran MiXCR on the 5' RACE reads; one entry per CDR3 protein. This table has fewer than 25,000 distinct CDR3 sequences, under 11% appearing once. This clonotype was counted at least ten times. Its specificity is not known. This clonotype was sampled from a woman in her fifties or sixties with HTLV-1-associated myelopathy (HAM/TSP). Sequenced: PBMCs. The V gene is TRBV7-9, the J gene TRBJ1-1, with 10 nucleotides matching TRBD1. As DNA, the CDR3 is TGTGCCAGCAGCTCCGGACAGGGGGATTACGTGAACACTGAAGCTTTCTTT. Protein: CASSSGQGDYVNTEAFF.